Following are 19 T cell receptor beta chains from one sample sequenced in a study of shared clonotypes between healthy human individuals. Repertoires were generated with immunoSEQ multiplex PCR, while TCRdb's copy carries only in-frame clones and drops some. Of around 1.9 million clones in the sample, 93% were seen once. Terminally differentiated effector memory CD45RA+ cells were excluded by CCR7 positive selection of CD45RO-negative cells. Source material: naive CD8+ T cells from PBMCs. Receptors were obtained from a man between 18 and 35 years old in good health. Some clones in this sample may be carry-over from other donors' samples.

This chain uses TRBV5-1 with TRBJ2-7, with a possible D match to TRBD1 (5 bases). V was trimmed by 4 bases and J by 0 bases, leaving 14 bases between them. Germline V lookup: CDR1 SGHRS, CDR2 YFSETQ. The CDR3 covers 15 residues. CDR3 bases: TGCGCCAGCAGCCCGGCCCAGGGCTACTCCTACGAGCAGTACTTC. Translation gives CASSPAQGYSYEQYF.

This chain links TRBV7-8 with TRBJ2-7; TRBD2 agrees at 13 bases. Per the germline V gene, CDR1 is SGHVS and CDR2 is FQNEAQ. J was trimmed by 4 bases and V by 4 bases; bases with no gene match: 19. The CDR3 loop spans 20 amino acids. CDR3 sequence: CASSSGLAGAGGGVVYEQYF. The DNA for the CDR3 is TGTGCCAGCAGCTCCGGACTAGCGGGAGCGGGTGGGGGGGTAGTTTACGAGCAGTACTTC.

The rearrangement uses TRBV4-3 and TRBJ2-3; 7 nucleotides agree with TRBD1. Trimming removed 4 bases from V and 1 base from J; junction bases left unmatched: 8. This CDR3 contains 16 residues. Per the germline V gene, CDR1 is LGHNA and CDR2 is YSLEER. CDR3 sequence (DNA): TGCGCCAGCAGCCGGTTCCGGGACAGCGGCACAGATACGCAGTATTTT. Its protein product is CASSRFRDSGTDTQYF.

The rearrangement uses TRBV2 and TRBJ1-5; 8 bases agree with TRBD1. V lost 6 bases, J lost 7 bases, and 8 bases stayed unmatched. Germline V gives CDR1 SNHLY, CDR2 FYNNEI. The CDR3 loop spans 14 amino acids. CDR3 residues: CASSLDREDQPQHF. The CDR3 region has the DNA TGTGCCAGCAGCTTGGACAGGGAGGACCAGCCCCAGCATTTT.

This clone was detected only a few times. The chain is built from TRBV7-9 and TRBJ1-1, with 11 bases identical to TRBD1. CDR3 length: 19 amino acids. The germline V gene has CDR1 SEHNR and CDR2 FQNEAQ (reference sequence). After removal of 6 bases from V and 4 bases from J, the junction contained 19 bases not matched to a gene. DNA of the CDR3: TGTGCCAGCAGAAGACCGGGACAGGGGGACGTAGGACGTGGCACTGAAGCTTTCTTT. It specifies CASRRPGQGDVGRGTEAFF.

The genes are TRBV13 and TRBJ1-3, with D possibly being TRBD1 (5 bases). From germline, CDR1 is PRHDT and CDR2 FYEKMQ (reference sequence). CDR3 length: 15 amino acids. The ends were cut back, 5 bases at V and 4 bases at J, with 15 bases in the middle. This CDR3 reads CASSHPRGTGNTIYF. The CDR3 DNA follows: TGTGCCAGCAGCCATCCTCGGGGCACGGGAAACACCATATATTTT.

This sequence joins TRBV7-9 and TRBJ2-5, with D unclear. With 4 bases removed from V and 2 bases from J, the gap between germline ends came to 11 bases. Germline CDR1 reads SEHNR; CDR2 reads FQNEAQ (reference sequence). The CDR3 length is 14 residues. CDR3 nucleotides: TGTGCCAGCAGCTCCCGACGTCTACAAGAGACCCAGTACTTC. Encoded protein: CASSSRRLQETQYF.

J is TRBJ2-2 and V is TRBV29-1; 7 nucleotides agree with TRBD2. This CDR3 comprises 14 residues. V shed 4 bases, J shed 7 bases, and the junction held 9 bases outside the gene matches. Germline V CDR1 and CDR2: SQVTM, ANQGSEA. CDR3 nucleotides: TGCAGCGTTGGGGGCCGGGAGGCGGGCGGGGAGCTGTTTTTT. Amino acid sequence: CSVGGREAGGELFF.

The CDR3 DNA follows: TGTGCCAGCAGCTTACAGGGGGCAATAGATGAGCAGTTCTTC. Amino acid sequence: CASSLQGAIDEQFF. The chain couples TRBV5-6 to TRBJ2-1, with 9 positions matching TRBD1. CDR3 length equals 14 residues. The germline CDR1 and CDR2 sequences are SGHDT and YYEEEE. The J segment lost 8 bases and the V segment lost 2 bases, leaving 5 bases of the junction unmatched. Full variable domain (rest looked up from reference TRBV5-6 and TRBJ2-1): DAGVTQSPTHLIKTRGQQVTLRCSPKSGHDTVSWYQQALGQGPQFIFQYYEEEERQRGNFPDRFSGHQFPNYSSELNVNALLLGDSALYLCASSLQGAIDEQFFGPGTRLTVL.

This chain connects TRBV28 to TRBJ2-1; D possibly corresponds to TRBD2 (7 bases). V was cut by 6 bases and J by 3 bases, with 18 bases left in between. This CDR3 spans 16 amino acids. Germline V CDR1 and CDR2: MDHEN, SYDVKM. CDR3 bases: TGTGCCAGCAGGTCCCACCTAGGGGGGGTCTACAATGAGCAGTTCTTC. Amino acids: CASRSHLGGVYNEQFF.

The DNA for the CDR3 is TGCAGCGTTTGCAGGGACAGGGGCACTGAAGCTTTCTTT. Protein: CSVCRDRGTEAFF. The genes are TRBV29-1 and TRBJ1-1, with 10 positions matching TRBD1. Per the germline V gene, CDR1 is SQVTM and CDR2 is ANQGSEA. The V and J ends lost 5 bases and 4 bases, in that order; junction bases with no gene match: 4. The CDR3 runs to 13 residues.

The chain is built from TRBV15 and TRBJ1-3; D not resolved. The germline V gene has CDR1 LNHNV and CDR2 YYDKDF (reference sequence). This CDR3 region has 14 residues. Deletions cut 6 bases from V and 0 bases from J, with 9 bases between. In DNA, the CDR3 is TGTGCCACCAGTGTCAGAAGCTCTGGAAACACCATATATTTT. It specifies CATSVRSSGNTIYF.

CDR3: CASRPPPGSSYEQYF. The CDR3 nucleotides read TGTGCCAGCCGACCCCCCCCGGGAAGTTCCTACGAGCAGTACTTC. The chain couples TRBV28 to TRBJ2-7, with D possibly being TRBD2 (5 bases). Germline CDR1 reads MDHEN; CDR2 reads SYDVKM. The V end lost 8 bases, the J end lost 1 base, and 18 bases lay between the germline ends. The CDR3 runs to 15 residues.

The CDR3 loop reads CASSLSSGRELETQYF. CDR3 coding DNA: TGTGCCAGCAGCTTATCTAGCGGGAGAGAGTTGGAGACCCAGTACTTC. The V gene is TRBV11-2, the J gene TRBJ2-5, with TRBD2 matching 10 bases. Per the germline V gene, CDR1 is SGHAT and CDR2 is FQNNGV. The trim removed 2 bases at V and 5 bases at J, leaving 8 bases unmatched. This CDR3 comprises 16 residues.

The genes are TRBV15 and TRBJ2-7, with D perhaps matching TRBD2 (5 bases). The CDR3 is 17 amino acids. V was pared by 3 bases and J by 4 bases, with 22 bases between. The germline gives CDR1 LNHNV, CDR2 YYDKDF (reference sequence). CDR3 residues: CATSSEGGWTEEYEQYF. Here the CDR3 DNA reads TGTGCCACCAGCAGTGAGGGTGGGTGGACGGAGGAGTACGAGCAGTACTTC.

This clone showed up just once. V is TRBV25-1 and J is TRBJ1-4; D not resolved. The germline V and J ends were trimmed by 6 bases and 6 bases, with 17 bases remaining between them. This CDR3 has 15 amino acids. The germline gives CDR1 MGHDK, CDR2 SYGVNS. The CDR3 DNA reads TGTGCCAGCAGCGAAGGATGGGGTATTGATGAAAAACTGTTTTTT. Amino acids: CASSEGWGIDEKLFF. Looking up the rest from reference TRBV25-1 and TRBJ1-4 gives the full variable domain: EADIYQTPRYLVIGTGKKITLECSQTMGHDKMYWYQQDPGMELHLIHYSYGVNSTEKGDLSSESTVSRIRTEHFPLTLESARPSHTSQYLCASSEGWGIDEKLFFGSGTQLSVL.

The rearrangement links TRBV29-1 to TRBJ1-2, with TRBD1 identical over 7 bases. CDR1 is SQVTM, CDR2 ANQGSEA, per germline. Germline trimming cut 5 bases from V and 2 bases from J; bases unmatched to any gene: 2. This CDR3 spans 12 amino acids. The CDR3 loop is CSVQQGNYGYTF. The CDR3 DNA is TGCAGCGTTCAACAGGGGAACTATGGCTACACCTTC. The full variable domain, with the rest looked up from reference TRBV29-1 and TRBJ1-2, is SAVISQKPSRDICQRGTSLTIQCQVDSQVTMMFWYRQQPGQSLTLIATANQGSEATYESGFVIDKFPISRPNLTFSTLTVSNMSPEDSSIYLCSVQQGNYGYTFGSGTRLTVV.

The rearrangement uses TRBV7-8 and TRBJ2-7; no firm D call. Germline CDR1 SGHVS, CDR2 FQNEAQ. Trimming pared 0 bases from V and 7 bases from J, leaving 7 bases between. This CDR3 comprises 12 residues. The CDR3 sequence is CASSLASLEQYF. CDR3 DNA: TGTGCCAGCAGCTTAGCTAGTCTGGAGCAGTACTTC.

V and J are TRBV29-1 and TRBJ2-2; a weak D match, TRBD1 (5 bases). The CDR3 has 13 residues. V lost 4 bases to trimming and J lost 1 base, with 7 bases between them. From germline, CDR1 is SQVTM and CDR2 ANQGSEA. The CDR3 loop is CSVVGVNTGELFF. Here the CDR3 DNA reads TGCAGCGTTGTAGGGGTGAACACCGGGGAGCTGTTTTTT.